The 23 T cell receptor beta chains presented below share a single source sample, sequenced in a study of T-cell reconstitution after alpha-beta-depleted transplantation in children. TCRbeta library construction was performed incorporating unique molecular identifiers. TCRdb fed the PCR reads into MiXCR, producing one record per CDR3 protein. The data hold 97,000 or so distinct CDR3 sequences, with approximately 6% observed a single time. This specimen was PBMCs, mostly from graft donor cells, taken 60 days after TCRalphabeta/CD19-depleted stem cell transplant. The receptors come from a female patient between 2 and 10 years old who had a stem cell transplant for Fanconi anemia, so the T cells may come from the graft donor.

The table lists this clonotype with a few counts. The rearrangement links TRBV28 to TRBJ2-7; D is unclear. Trimming removed 3 bases from V and 0 bases from J, with 12 bases in between. CDR1 is MDHEN and CDR2 is SYDVKM in the germline V gene. The CDR3 runs to 15 residues. The CDR3 region is CASSFLERTSYEQYF. CDR3 DNA: TGTGCCAGCAGTTTTTTGGAACGGACCTCCTACGAGCAGTACTTC. Looking up the rest from reference TRBV28 and TRBJ2-7 gives the full variable domain: DVKVTQSSRYLVKRTGEKVFLECVQDMDHENMFWYRQDPGLGLRLIYFSYDVKMKEKGDIPEGYSVSREKKERFSLILESASTNQTSMYLCASSFLERTSYEQYFGPGTRLTVT.

This clonotype was picked up many times. The V gene is TRBV10-2, the J gene TRBJ2-3, with unresolved D. This CDR3 has 11 residues. The V and J ends lost 2 bases and 4 bases respectively, with 1 base between them. Germline-derived CDR1 and CDR2 are WSHSY and SAAADI. CDR3 sequence: CASSEPDTQYF. The CDR3 DNA reads as TGCGCCAGCAGTGAGCCAGATACGCAGTATTTT.

This clonotype was seen at least ten times. The chain combines TRBV4-2 with TRBJ2-2; 13 bases align to TRBD2. The CDR3 consists of 17 residues. J was trimmed by 7 bases and V by 5 bases; bases with no gene match: 10. Germline V gene sequence: CDR1 LGHNA, CDR2 YNFKEQ. Here the CDR3 reads CASSARLAGGPDGELFF. CDR3 DNA sequence: TGTGCCAGCAGCGCCCGACTAGCGGGAGGTCCCGACGGGGAGCTGTTTTTT.

This clonotype was seen more than once but under ten times. The chain joins TRBV7-3 to TRBJ2-7; 7 positions match TRBD2. V lost 5 bases to trimming and J lost 2 bases; unmatched junction nucleotides: 9. Germline lookup yields CDR1 SGHTA and CDR2 FQGTGA. The CDR3 contains 15 residues. CDR3 DNA sequence: TGTGCCAGCAGCCCACTGGGGGGGTCTCCCTACGAGCAGTACTTC. It yields the protein CASSPLGGSPYEQYF.

The V and J genes are TRBV5-1 and TRBJ2-1; a weak D match, TRBD1 (5 bases). Germline V gives CDR1 SGHRS, CDR2 YFSETQ. The CDR3 runs 11 residues. The V and J ends lost 2 bases and 10 bases respectively, with 7 bases between them. This CDR3 is CASSLGVEQFF. The CDR3 DNA reads as TGCGCCAGCAGCTTAGGGGTGGAGCAGTTCTTC. The full variable domain, its missing parts supplied by reference TRBV5-1 and TRBJ2-1, is KAGVTQTPRYLIKTRGQQVTLSCSPISGHRSVSWYQQTPGQGLQFLFEYFSETQRNKGNFPGRFSGRQFSNSRSEMNVSTLELGDSALYLCASSLGVEQFFGPGTRLTVL.

This sequence joins TRBV21-1 and TRBJ1-2; the table assigns TRBD1, which was not confirmed against the DNA. TRBV21-1 is annotated as a pseudogene. The CDR3 has 11 residues. CDR3 amino acids: CASSRDRGYTF. CDR3 sequence (DNA): TGTGCCAGCAGCAGGGACAGGGGCTACACCTTC.

This clonotype appeared a few times. The rearrangement joins TRBV7-3 to TRBJ1-1; D possibly corresponds to TRBD1 (5 bases). The CDR3 contains 13 residues. Germline V gene data show CDR1 as SGHTA and CDR2 as FQGTGA. The ends were cut back, 8 bases at V and 1 base at J, with 11 bases in the middle. This CDR3 is CASGVGANTEAFF. In DNA, the CDR3 is TGTGCCAGCGGCGTCGGGGCGAACACTGAAGCTTTCTTT.

Turning to this clonotype: A much bigger clone sits one base away, suggesting this may be a read error. The gene calls are TRBV5-6 and TRBJ2-4; 7 bases match TRBD2. The germline gives CDR1 SGHDT, CDR2 YYEEEE. This CDR3 comprises 15 residues. The CDR3 loop reads CASGLGRGWENIQYF. The CDR3 coding sequence is TGTGCCAGCGGCTTGGGGAGGGGTTGGGAAAACATTCAGTACTTC. The full variable domain, with the rest looked up from reference TRBV5-6 and TRBJ2-4, is DAGVTQSPTHLIKTRGQQVTLRCSPKSGHDTVSWYQQALGQGPQFIFQYYEEEERQRGNFPDRFSGHQFPNYSSELNVNALLLGDSALYLCASGLGRGWENIQYFGAGTRLSVL.

This clonotype was counted at least ten times. The V gene is TRBV5-1, the J gene TRBJ2-1; 9 nucleotides line up with TRBD2. V was clipped by 7 bases and J by 2 bases; unmatched bases: 4. The CDR3 spans 14 residues. CDR1 is SGHRS, CDR2 YFSETQ, per germline. CDR3 nucleotide sequence: TGCGCCAGCCGGCCTAGCGGGACCTACAATGAGCAGTTCTTC. This sequence encodes CASRPSGTYNEQFF.

The table lists this clonotype with a few counts. The chain couples TRBV24-1 to TRBJ2-2, with 7 bases identical to TRBD2. Germline V lookup: CDR1 KGHDR, CDR2 SFDVKD. After removal of 5 bases from V and 3 bases from J, the junction contained 5 bases not matched to a gene. This CDR3 spans 15 amino acids. In DNA, the CDR3 is TGTGCCACCAGTGGCGGGAGTGGCGACACCGGGGAGCTGTTTTTT. It codes for CATSGGSGDTGELFF.

This clonotype was found many times. This chain joins TRBV28 and TRBJ2-3, with a tentative D call TRBD1 (5 bases). V shed 8 bases and J shed 2 bases, with 17 bases lying between them. Germline values: CDR1 MDHEN, CDR2 SYDVKM. CDR3 length: 15 amino acids. In nucleotides, the CDR3 is TGTGCCAGCTTCCCCGGACACGTCCTCACAGATACGCAGTATTTT. Translation: CASFPGHVLTDTQYF.

This clonotype was detected ten times or more. The chain recombines TRBV7-9 with TRBJ1-1; D is unresolved. The CDR3 consists of 16 residues. V lost 1 base and J 1 base, leaving 13 bases between the germline ends. The germline V gene has CDR1 SEHNR and CDR2 FQNEAQ (reference sequence). CDR3 nucleotides: TGTGCCAGCAGCTTAGATTTTTTTAGGGAGAACACTGAAGCTTTCTTT. Protein product: CASSLDFFRENTEAFF.

In this sample, this clonotype turned up many times. This chain connects TRBV20-1 to TRBJ2-3; a weak D match, TRBD2 (5 bases). Germline CDR1 and CDR2: DFQATT and SNEGSKA (reference sequence). V gave up 2 bases and J gave up 0 bases, with 9 bases separating them. There are 14 residues in the CDR3. The CDR3 region is CSARPRTSTDTQYF. DNA for the CDR3: TGCAGTGCTAGACCCCGGACTAGCACAGATACGCAGTATTTT.

This clonotype was picked up many times. The CDR3 DNA sequence: TGCGCCAGCAGCCACCACTTCGTAAAGGGTAATGAAAAACTGTTTTTT. Protein: CASSHHFVKGNEKLFF. The J gene is TRBJ1-4, the V gene TRBV4-1; D unclear. CDR1 and CDR2 (germline): MGHRA, YSYEKL. The germline V and J ends were trimmed by 3 bases and 4 bases, with 15 bases remaining between them. The CDR3 extends over 16 amino acids.

The chain uses TRBV10-3 and TRBJ2-1; 8 bases align to TRBD2. Germline values: CDR1 ENHRY, CDR2 SYGVKD. V lost 4 bases and J lost 5; bases outside the gene matches: 4. The CDR3 runs 14 residues. The CDR3 region has the DNA TGTGCCATCAGTGGATGGACTAGCAACAATGAGCAGTTCTTC. Protein product: CAISGWTSNNEQFF.

This clonotype was seen at least ten times. V and J are TRBV11-2 and TRBJ2-1; 12 nucleotides line up with TRBD2. The CDR3 length is 15 residues. Germline CDR1 and CDR2: SGHAT and FQNNGV. With 7 bases clipped from V and 1 base from J, the junction kept 2 bases outside the gene matches. CDR3: CASTLAGGSYNEQFF. The CDR3 bases are TGTGCCAGCACCCTAGCGGGGGGGTCCTACAATGAGCAGTTCTTC. The whole variable domain, filled in from reference TRBV11-2 and TRBJ2-1, reads EAGVAQSPRYKIIEKRQSVAFWCNPISGHATLYWYQQILGQGPKLLIQFQNNGVVDDSQLPKDRFSAERLKGVDSTLKIQPAKLEDSAVYLCASTLAGGSYNEQFFGPGTRLTVL.

This chain connects TRBV19 to TRBJ2-7, with 9 bases that match TRBD1. Looked up from germline, CDR1 is LNHDA and CDR2 is SQIVND (reference sequence). The CDR3 is 14 residues long. The J segment lost 0 bases and the V segment lost 7 bases, leaving 4 bases of the junction unmatched. The DNA of the CDR3 is TGTGCCAGTATGAGGGACAGGGCCTCCTACGAGCAGTACTTC. It encodes CASMRDRASYEQYF.

This clonotype was detected ten times or more. The V gene is TRBV2, the J gene TRBJ1-1; TRBD1 matches at 9 bases. V shed 5 bases and J 2 bases; nucleotides not matched to a gene: 6. The CDR3 runs 15 residues. Looked up from germline, CDR1 is SNHLY and CDR2 is FYNNEI. CDR3 nucleotide sequence: TGTGCCAGCAGTCTACAGGGGGCGATCAACACTGAAGCTTTCTTT. Its protein is CASSLQGAINTEAFF.

This clonotype turned up a few times. This chain links TRBV30 with TRBJ1-4; D gene uncertain. The CDR3 contains 13 residues. Trimming left V 2 bases short and J 8 bases short, with 12 bases between. The germline V gene encodes CDR1 GTSNPN and CDR2 SVGIG (reference sequence). For the CDR3, the DNA is TGTGCCTGGAGTACGGGGTTGAGGGAAAAACTGTTTTTT. Amino acids: CAWSTGLREKLFF. Drawing the rest from reference TRBV30 and TRBJ1-4, the complete variable domain is SQTIHQWPATLVQPVGSPLSLECTVEGTSNPNLYWYRQAAGRGLQLLFYSVGIGQISSEVPQNLSASRPQDRQFILSSKKLLLSDSGFYLCAWSTGLREKLFFGSGTQLSVL.

This clonotype was observed many times. The chain has TRBV20-1 and TRBJ2-7; D gene uncertain. Trimming pared 8 bases from V and 4 bases from J, leaving 12 bases between. CDR3 length: 11 residues. Germline loops: CDR1 DFQATT, CDR2 SNEGSKA (reference sequence). The CDR3 protein is CSLSRMYEQYF. The CDR3, as DNA: TGCAGTCTCTCCAGGATGTACGAGCAGTACTTC.

This clonotype showed up many times. The chain combines TRBV29-1 with TRBJ2-3, with 7 bases aligning to TRBD2. V lost 5 bases and J lost 0; bases outside the gene matches: 8. The CDR3 runs 15 residues. Germline V gene data show CDR1 as SQVTM and CDR2 as ANQGSEA. CDR3 nucleotides: TGCAGCGTTATTGTGGGAGGGACTAGCACAGATACGCAGTATTTT. It yields the protein CSVIVGGTSTDTQYF.

At least ten counts were recorded for this clonotype. The chain is built from TRBV6-4 and TRBJ2-1, with TRBD1 matching over 10 bases. Germline trimming cut 6 bases from V and 7 bases from J; bases unmatched to any gene: 9. The CDR3 consists of 15 residues. The germline V gene encodes CDR1 MRHNA and CDR2 SNTAGT. The CDR3 spells CASSEETGGGNEQFF. DNA for the CDR3: TGTGCCAGCAGCGAAGAGACAGGGGGCGGGAATGAGCAGTTCTTC.

V is TRBV5-1 and J is TRBJ2-5, with 11 bases fitting TRBD2. The V gene's germline CDR1 is SGHRS and CDR2 YFSETQ. This CDR3 contains 17 residues. Trimming cost V 3 bases and J 4 bases; bases outside gene matches: 11. The CDR3 spells CASSSRLAGTTIETQYF. CDR3 bases: TGCGCCAGCAGCTCGAGACTAGCGGGAACTACGATAGAGACCCAGTACTTC.